This T cell receptor (beta chain) was profiled in a study of identical twins. This clonotype was recorded many times. No antigen is known for it. Trimming shortened V by 3 bases and J by 9 bases, and 12 bases separated the two germline ends. CDR3 length: 13 amino acids. Findings and limits, study-wide: Memory repertoires lacked the insertion deficit that abundant cord blood beta clonotypes showed.

From the 5' RACE reads, TCRdb called clonotypes with MiXCR, one entry per CDR3 protein. The sample has nearly 650,000 distinct CDR3 sequences, about 7.6% seen once. These data were also filed under a second study, of yellow fever vaccine responses in identical twins.

This TCR was recovered from a woman under 30 in good health. Sample: PBMCs. The chain has TRBV12-3 or TRBV12-4 and TRBJ2-1; the D is unclear. CDR3 loop: CASSFDFTSEQFF. The DNA for the CDR3 is TGTGCCAGCAGTTTCGACTTCACAAGTGAGCAGTTCTTC.